The 5 T cell receptor beta chains below come from one sample, sequenced in a study of early T cells in non-severe SARS-CoV-2 infection. TCRdb reprocessed the 5' RACE reads via MiXCR and lists one record per CDR3 protein. The table has some 45,000 distinct CDR3 sequences, under 4.5% seen once. Sequenced sample: whole blood. Receptors were obtained from an adult who was a healthcare worker with PCR-confirmed SARS-CoV-2 infection or an uninfected control (not recorded which).

This clonotype was seen many times. This sequence joins TRBV29-1 and TRBJ1-3; D gene uncertain. V was cut by 4 bases and J by 0 bases, with 7 bases left in between. Germline loops: CDR1 SQVTM, CDR2 ANQGSEA. CDR3 length equals 13 residues. The CDR3, as DNA: TGCAGCGTTGGGTGGAGCTCTGGAAACACCATATATTTT. It specifies CSVGWSSGNTIYF.

This clonotype was seen repeatedly, ten times or more. The rearrangement uses TRBV5-1 and TRBJ2-2; the match to TRBD1 covers 10 bases. With V trimmed by 4 bases and J by 0 bases, 9 bases remained unmatched. Germline-derived CDR1 and CDR2 are SGHRS and YFSETQ. This CDR3 comprises 18 residues. CDR3 in DNA: TGCGCCAGCAGCATAGGGGACAGGGGTAACACGAACACCGGGGAGCTGTTTTTT. Amino acid sequence: CASSIGDRGNTNTGELFF.

There are many counts of this clonotype. This chain links TRBV5-1 with TRBJ1-1; 8 positions agree with TRBD1. With 4 bases clipped from V and 2 bases from J, the junction kept 10 bases outside the gene matches. This CDR3 contains 16 residues. Germline CDR1 is SGHRS and CDR2 is YFSETQ. The CDR3 region is CASSTDRAWVNTEAFF. The CDR3 DNA reads TGCGCCAGCAGCACGGACAGGGCCTGGGTAAACACTGAAGCTTTCTTT.

This clonotype was recorded many times. The chain has TRBV18 and TRBJ2-7; unclear D gene. The CDR3 sequence is 14 residues long. The germline V gene has CDR1 KGHSH and CDR2 LQKENI. The V gene lost 0 bases and the J gene lost 5 bases, with 11 bases spanning the gap. In DNA, the CDR3 is TGTGCCAGCTCACCACCCGGACGCCGCCACGAGCAGTACTTC. Amino acid sequence: CASSPPGRRHEQYF.

This clonotype was observed a few times. This chain links TRBV11-3 with TRBJ2-2; D not resolved. V was cut by 8 bases and J by 5 bases, with 6 bases left in between. The CDR3 is 11 amino acids. CDR1 and CDR2 (germline): SGHNT, YENEEA. The CDR3, as DNA: TGTGCCAGCGCCTCAACCGGGGAGCTGTTTTTT. Its translation is CASASTGELFF.